This is a list of T cell receptor beta chains from one sample in a study of T cell repertoires in cytomegalovirus infection. TCRdb independently ran MiXCR on the reads; one entry per CDR3 protein. The sample records roughly 630,000 distinct CDR3 sequences, roughly 26% being singletons. The sample comprised CD8+ T cells from PBMCs. Receptors were obtained from a human donor in good health (CMV status not recorded). Some clones in this sample may be carry-over from other donors' samples. The CDR3 runs from the conserved cysteine through the conserved F or W. Each record gives: V gene, J gene, clone size, D gene, CDR3 DNA, CDR3 protein. A D gene is named only where the DNA matches it firmly. Clone size is shown for a subset of rows, as once, few, many or a class of expanded clone.

v_call: TRBV11-2; j_call: TRBJ2-1; clone_size: many; d_call: .; cdr3_nt: TGTGCCAGCAGCTCCTCGGTGTGGGCTGGGGAGGTGGATGAGCAGTTCTTC; cdr3_aa: CASSSSVWAGEVDEQFF
v_call: TRBV2; j_call: TRBJ1-1; clone_size: few; d_call: .; cdr3_nt: TGTGCCAGCAGTGACAGGCCAGGCACTGAAGCTTTCTTT; cdr3_aa: CASSDRPGTEAFF
v_call: TRBV6-5; j_call: TRBJ2-1; clone_size: .; d_call: .; cdr3_nt: TGTGCCAGCAGTTACTCGGGGGGCTTGCAGTTCTTC; cdr3_aa: CASSYSGGLQFF
v_call: TRBV28; j_call: TRBJ2-2; clone_size: few; d_call: .; cdr3_nt: TGTGCCAGCAGTTTAGTAAGCAGGGCCACCGGGGAGCTGTTTTTT; cdr3_aa: CASSLVSRATGELFF
v_call: TRBV19; j_call: TRBJ2-7; clone_size: .; d_call: .; cdr3_nt: TGTGCCAGTAGTCCATCCATCGGTGGGGGAGAGCAGTACTTC; cdr3_aa: CASSPSIGGGEQYF
v_call: TRBV29-1; j_call: TRBJ2-1; clone_size: .; d_call: TRBD1; cdr3_nt: TGCAGCGTAGGACAGGAACCTTCCTACAATGAGCAGTTCTTC; cdr3_aa: CSVGQEPSYNEQFF
v_call: TRBV28; j_call: TRBJ2-3; clone_size: many; d_call: TRBD2; cdr3_nt: TGTGCCAGCAGTAGCGGGGGGGGTGCAGATACGCAGTATTTT; cdr3_aa: CASSSGGGADTQYF
v_call: TRBV6-2/TRBV6-3; j_call: TRBJ2-1; clone_size: few; d_call: TRBD2; cdr3_nt: TGTGCCAGCAGTTACCTAGCGGGGGGAACAAACAATGAGCAGTTCTTC; cdr3_aa: CASSYLAGGTNNEQFF
v_call: TRBV7-8; j_call: TRBJ1-5; clone_size: many; d_call: .; cdr3_nt: TGTGCCAGCAGCTCCTCGAGTAATGGCCAGCCCCAGCATTTT; cdr3_aa: CASSSSSNGQPQHF
v_call: TRBV6-5; j_call: TRBJ2-2; clone_size: few; d_call: TRBD2; cdr3_nt: TGTGCCAGCACCAGTAGCGGGGATTACACCGGGGAGCTGTTTTTT; cdr3_aa: CASTSSGDYTGELFF
v_call: TRBV7-9; j_call: TRBJ2-7; clone_size: .; d_call: TRBD2; cdr3_nt: TGTGCCAACAGCTTGGGAGGGGATGAGCAGTACTTC; cdr3_aa: CANSLGGDEQYF
v_call: TRBV4-2; j_call: TRBJ2-3; clone_size: .; d_call: .; cdr3_nt: TGTGCCAGCAGCCAAGATCCGGGACTTTATGAAAGTCCAGATACGCAGTATTTT; cdr3_aa: CASSQDPGLYESPDTQYF
v_call: TRBV6-2/TRBV6-3; j_call: TRBJ2-1; clone_size: few; d_call: .; cdr3_nt: TGTGCCAGCAGCCCCTTGACGGGTGAGCAGTTCTTC; cdr3_aa: CASSPLTGEQFF
v_call: TRBV4-3; j_call: TRBJ2-2; clone_size: .; d_call: .; cdr3_nt: TGCGCCAGCAGCCAAGAGGGGCGGGCGGAGGCCGGGGAGCTGTTTTTT; cdr3_aa: CASSQEGRAEAGELFF
v_call: TRBV14; j_call: TRBJ1-2; clone_size: many; d_call: .; cdr3_nt: TGTGCCAGCAGCCCATTCAAGTATGGCTACACCTTC; cdr3_aa: CASSPFKYGYTF
v_call: TRBV25-1; j_call: TRBJ1-4; clone_size: few; d_call: .; cdr3_nt: TGTGCCAGCCACCAGGGAGTAGGAGAAAAACTGTTTTTT; cdr3_aa: CASHQGVGEKLFF
v_call: TRBV7-9; j_call: TRBJ1-1; clone_size: .; d_call: .; cdr3_nt: TGTGCCAGCAGCGAGGGGGAGATGGTGAACACTGAAGCTTTCTTT; cdr3_aa: CASSEGEMVNTEAFF
v_call: TRBV5-1; j_call: TRBJ1-2; clone_size: few; d_call: .; cdr3_nt: TGCGCCAGCATGGGGTCCTCCCTCTATGGCTACACCTTC; cdr3_aa: CASMGSSLYGYTF
v_call: TRBV12-3/TRBV12-4; j_call: TRBJ1-1; clone_size: many; d_call: .; cdr3_nt: TGTGCCAGCAGTTTGGCTGACAGCTACACTGAAGCTTTCTTT; cdr3_aa: CASSLADSYTEAFF
v_call: TRBV7-9; j_call: TRBJ2-1; clone_size: many; d_call: .; cdr3_nt: TGTGCCAGCAGCTCAGGGTTCTACCCCTACAATGAGCAGTTCTTC; cdr3_aa: CASSSGFYPYNEQFF
v_call: TRBV6-2/TRBV6-3; j_call: TRBJ1-4; clone_size: .; d_call: .; cdr3_nt: TGTGCCAGCAGAACGGGGGAAAAACTGTTTTTT; cdr3_aa: CASRTGEKLFF
v_call: TRBV20-1; j_call: TRBJ2-5; clone_size: .; d_call: .; cdr3_nt: TGCAGTGCTAGAGATTGGAAGGGCCCGGACGGGACCCAGTACTTC; cdr3_aa: CSARDWKGPDGTQYF
v_call: TRBV6-2/TRBV6-3; j_call: TRBJ2-7; clone_size: few; d_call: TRBD2; cdr3_nt: TGTGCCACCATTAGCGGGGTCCACGAGCAGTACTTC; cdr3_aa: CATISGVHEQYF
v_call: TRBV7-9; j_call: TRBJ2-1; clone_size: few; d_call: .; cdr3_nt: TGTGCCAGCAGCTTGGGTAGCGGTCGGCTCAATGAGCAGTTCTTC; cdr3_aa: CASSLGSGRLNEQFF
v_call: TRBV5-1; j_call: TRBJ2-1; clone_size: .; d_call: TRBD1; cdr3_nt: TGCGCCAGCAGCGACGGACAGGGCTCCTACAATGAGCAGTTCTTC; cdr3_aa: CASSDGQGSYNEQFF
v_call: TRBV7-9; j_call: TRBJ2-3; clone_size: .; d_call: .; cdr3_nt: TGTGCCAGCAGCGGAGGGCCTTTACTCACAGATACGCAGTATTTT; cdr3_aa: CASSGGPLLTDTQYF
v_call: TRBV2; j_call: TRBJ2-2; clone_size: few; d_call: .; cdr3_nt: TGTGCCAGCAGTGAAGTGGCCCTTGGGGCCGGGGAGCTGTTTTTT; cdr3_aa: CASSEVALGAGELFF
v_call: TRBV7-9; j_call: TRBJ2-1; clone_size: .; d_call: .; cdr3_nt: TGTGCCAGCAGCTCCAACAGATACTCCTACAATGAGCAGTTCTTC; cdr3_aa: CASSSNRYSYNEQFF
v_call: TRBV7-8; j_call: TRBJ2-2; clone_size: many; d_call: TRBD2; cdr3_nt: TGTGCCAGCAGCTTGGGTACCGGGGGGGCCTTCACCGGGGAGCTGTTTTTT; cdr3_aa: CASSLGTGGAFTGELFF
v_call: TRBV28; j_call: TRBJ1-4; clone_size: many; d_call: .; cdr3_nt: TGTGCCAGCAGTTCCCCCTTTGACCTCGAAAAACTGTTTTTT; cdr3_aa: CASSSPFDLEKLFF
v_call: TRBV25-1; j_call: TRBJ2-5; clone_size: few; d_call: TRBD2; cdr3_nt: TGTGCCAGCAGTGACTGGAGCGGGGGGACCCGGGAGACCCAGTACTTC; cdr3_aa: CASSDWSGGTRETQYF
v_call: TRBV11-2; j_call: TRBJ2-1; clone_size: .; d_call: TRBD2; cdr3_nt: TGTGCCAGCAGCGCGGGACTAGCGGGGGAGACCTCCTACAATGAGCAGTTCTTC; cdr3_aa: CASSAGLAGETSYNEQFF
v_call: TRBV7-6; j_call: TRBJ2-1; clone_size: many; d_call: .; cdr3_nt: TGTGCCAGCAGCTCGGCCACCGGGACGGGATACAATGAGCAGTTCTTC; cdr3_aa: CASSSATGTGYNEQFF
v_call: TRBV2; j_call: TRBJ2-3; clone_size: few; d_call: .; cdr3_nt: TGTGCCAGCAACCGACCGGGACTTCCAGATACGCAGTATTTT; cdr3_aa: CASNRPGLPDTQYF
v_call: TRBV20-1; j_call: TRBJ2-7; clone_size: .; d_call: TRBD1; cdr3_nt: TGCAGTGCTGTGCCGGGACAGGGAGGTGAGCAGTACTTC; cdr3_aa: CSAVPGQGGEQYF
v_call: TRBV9; j_call: TRBJ2-3; clone_size: .; d_call: .; cdr3_nt: TGTGCCAGCAGCGCGCAGGGTTTTGGAGATACGCAGTATTTT; cdr3_aa: CASSAQGFGDTQYF
v_call: TRBV6-6; j_call: TRBJ2-2; clone_size: .; d_call: TRBD2; cdr3_nt: TGTGCCACCTTCCCGGGACTAGCGGGGGGGATCCGGGACACCGGGGAGCTGTTTTTT; cdr3_aa: CATFPGLAGGIRDTGELFF
v_call: TRBV7-2; j_call: TRBJ1-4; clone_size: .; d_call: .; cdr3_nt: TGTGCCAGCAGCCCAGTGGGGGGGACTAATGAAAAACTGTTTTTT; cdr3_aa: CASSPVGGTNEKLFF
v_call: TRBV14; j_call: TRBJ2-2; clone_size: .; d_call: .; cdr3_nt: TGTGCCAGCAGCATATGGAACGGGGAGCTGTTTTTT; cdr3_aa: CASSIWNGELFF
v_call: TRBV6-6; j_call: TRBJ2-1; clone_size: few; d_call: .; cdr3_nt: TGTGCCAGCAGCGCCGGACAGCCGACCAACAATGAGCAGTTCTTC; cdr3_aa: CASSAGQPTNNEQFF
v_call: TRBV28; j_call: TRBJ1-2; clone_size: .; d_call: .; cdr3_nt: TGTGCCAGCGATCCGGGGATTCCCTATGGCTACACCTTC; cdr3_aa: CASDPGIPYGYTF
v_call: TRBV6-5; j_call: TRBJ2-1; clone_size: .; d_call: TRBD2; cdr3_nt: TGTGCCAGCAGTTACCGTACTAGCGGGGGTTCCAATGAGCAGTTCTTC; cdr3_aa: CASSYRTSGGSNEQFF
v_call: TRBV7-9; j_call: TRBJ2-7; clone_size: many; d_call: .; cdr3_nt: TGTGCCAGCAGCTCCGGGTTCTACGAGCAGTACTTC; cdr3_aa: CASSSGFYEQYF
v_call: TRBV7-9; j_call: TRBJ2-7; clone_size: .; d_call: .; cdr3_nt: TGTGCCAGCAGCTCGGGTACGAACGAGCAGTACTTC; cdr3_aa: CASSSGTNEQYF
v_call: TRBV11-2; j_call: TRBJ2-5; clone_size: few; d_call: TRBD1; cdr3_nt: TGTGCCAGCAGCCCCTGGGGACAGGGGTTTGAGACCCAGTACTTC; cdr3_aa: CASSPWGQGFETQYF
v_call: TRBV6-2/TRBV6-3; j_call: TRBJ1-5; clone_size: many; d_call: TRBD1; cdr3_nt: TGTGCCAGCTCTTTCCTAGGACAGGACTCGGATCAGCCCCAGCATTTT; cdr3_aa: CASSFLGQDSDQPQHF
v_call: TRBV12-3/TRBV12-4; j_call: TRBJ2-7; clone_size: .; d_call: TRBD2; cdr3_nt: TGTGCCAGCAGTCTCGGGGGGGGCGTTTGGCAGTACTTC; cdr3_aa: CASSLGGGVWQYF